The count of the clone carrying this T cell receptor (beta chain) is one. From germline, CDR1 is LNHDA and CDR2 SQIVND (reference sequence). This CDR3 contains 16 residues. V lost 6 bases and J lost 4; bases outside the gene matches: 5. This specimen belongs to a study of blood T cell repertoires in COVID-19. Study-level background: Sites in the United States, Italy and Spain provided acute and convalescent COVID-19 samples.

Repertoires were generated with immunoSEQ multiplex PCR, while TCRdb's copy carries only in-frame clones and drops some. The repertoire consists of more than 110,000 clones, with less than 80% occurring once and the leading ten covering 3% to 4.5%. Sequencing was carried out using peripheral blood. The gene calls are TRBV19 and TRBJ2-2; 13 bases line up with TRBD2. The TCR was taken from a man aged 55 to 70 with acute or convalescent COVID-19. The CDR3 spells CASSKGLAGATGELFF. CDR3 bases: TGTGCCAGTAGCAAAGGACTAGCGGGAGCCACCGGGGAGCTGTTTTTT.